Sequencing of this T cell receptor (beta chain) was carried out in a study of T-cell memory formation after mild COVID-19. This clonotype appeared many times. 5'RACE primed from the constant segment yielded TCR alpha and TCR beta cDNA libraries bearing sample barcodes and UMIs. TCRdb used MiXCR to reprocess the 5' RACE reads, holding one entry per CDR3 protein. The sample contains approximately 260,000 distinct CDR3 sequences, roughly a sixth of which appear only once. The clonotype originates from a man younger than 30 who had mild COVID-19 (a few samples of this study predate the infection). Cell type and time point are not known. The sequenced material came from PBMCs or a T cell subset sorted from them (not recorded which).

As DNA, the CDR3 is TGTGCCAGCAGTTACGGGGCTCACAATGAGCAGTTCTTC. Translating it yields CASSYGAHNEQFF. This chain links TRBV6-2 or TRBV6-3 with TRBJ2-1; tentatively, D is TRBD1 (5 bases). Germline CDR1 MNHEY, CDR2 SVGEGT. V was clipped by 2 bases and J by 5 bases, with 7 bases between them. CDR3 length equals 13 residues.